Detailed here is one TCR beta chain. What antigen it recognizes has not been identified. No base quality information exists; no much larger clone differs at one position. The data originate from a study of OX40 agonist ivuxolimab in advanced cancers. The study in broad terms: Ivuxolimab was an agonistic, fully human IgG2 monoclonal antibody directed against OX40 (CD134), a costimulatory receptor. Of the approximately 50 dose-escalation patients, hepatocellular carcinoma was present in about 20, melanoma in around 15, renal cell carcinoma in 9 and head and neck cancer in 9. Intravenous ivuxolimab was administered to patients every 2 weeks at six dose levels: 0.01, 0.1, 0.3, 1.5, 3 and 10 mg/kg. Prior anti-PD-1, anti-PD-L1 or anti-CTLA-4 therapy was permitted, and approximately 40% of dose-escalation patients had received checkpoint inhibitors. Three dose-escalation patients achieved partial responses, one with hepatocellular carcinoma and two with cutaneous melanoma. The paper reports the monotherapy dose-escalation portion (N of about 56 patients) of the phase I ivuxolimab trial. The point of sequencing TCRbeta in the periphery was to test whether ivuxolimab changed TCR sequence diversity and drove clonal T-cell expansion. In the dose-escalation cohort, 82.7% of patients were male, and the mean age was approximately 60 years, with a range of about 20 to 79. On the study overall, not on this receptor specifically: Clonal expansion of both CD4+ and CD8+ blood T cells was observed from baseline to week 6 at doses 0.1 to 3.0 mg/kg. The antigen specificity of the clonally expanded peripheral T cells was not determined. After ivuxolimab, more expanded clones were found on average in CD8+ T cells than in CD4+ T cells. Low levels of normalized T-cell clonal expansion were also seen in some nonresponding patients. In partial responders in the 0.1-3.0 mg/kg groups, normalized peripheral clonal expansion was found to be among the lowest, especially among CD8+ T cells.

Patients with a history of autoimmune disease or receiving systemic immunosuppression were excluded from the trial. Peripheral blood for TCR sequencing was collected from all dose cohorts at baseline, on cycle 4 day 1, and on cycle 7 day 1. The samples were drawn from a first-in-human, open-label, multicenter phase I dose-escalation trial of ivuxolimab. The trial enrolled adults with locally advanced or metastatic head and neck squamous cell, hepatocellular, melanoma or renal cell carcinoma. Before TCR sequencing, CD4+ and CD8+ T cells were separately sorted from peripheral blood. Genomic DNA was isolated from the sorted cells so that the TCRbeta CDR3 region could be sequenced. TCRbeta CDR3 regions were sequenced using the immunoSEQ Assay. TCRdb retrieved this table from immuneACCESS and kept in-frame rearrangements only. Not all clones are present; in checked studies, unresolved V genes account for under half, and no reason is known for the remainder. For this sample there are about 48,000 clones; approximately 90% appear just once. The ten largest clones represent less than 60% of the sample.

The clonotype was recovered from an adult with an advanced solid tumor such as melanoma, head and neck, liver or kidney cancer. The material was CD4+ or CD8+ T cells sorted from blood, obtained in a trial of the OX40 agonist ivuxolimab.

CDR3 sequence: CSVGEQGTYEQYF. The DNA is as follows: TGCAGCGTTGGTGAACAGGGTACCTACGAGCAGTACTTC. Here the chain combines TRBV29-1 and TRBJ2-7; matching of 6 bases hints at TRBD1 as the D gene. The CDR3 has 13 amino acids, counting the end cysteine and phenylalanine. Of the read, only the CDR3 DNA is kept; its 39 bases are in frame from base 1. The germline V gene gives CDR1 as SQVTM and CDR2 as ANQGSEA. V is pared back by 4 bases and J by 2 bases, with 12 bases lying between the germline termini.